Listed below are T cell receptor beta chains from one sample, sequenced in a study of blood T cell repertoires in COVID-19. Clones were sequenced by immunoSEQ multiplex PCR, and TCRdb holds only the in-frame ones, with some missing. This table holds nearly 400,000 clones, roughly 91% found once. Sample: PBMCs or T cells enriched from blood (not recorded which). Source of these receptors: a woman aged 25 to 39 who had recovered from COVID-19. Each CDR3 is given with its conserved first and last residue. D genes are given only for firm matches. Clone size is stated in some rows and not others, as once, few, many or a class when expanded.

TRBJ2-3	.	12	.	TRBV7-2	CASSSQGNTQYF	TGTGCCAGCAGCTCTCAGGGTAATACGCAGTATTTT
TRBJ2-3	TRBD2	17	.	TRBV15	CATSMFGGGYGTDTQYF	TGTGCCACCAGCATGTTCGGCGGGGGTTACGGCACAGATACGCAGTATTTT
TRBJ2-7	.	12	.	TRBV30	CAWKTGKGEQYF	TGTGCCTGGAAAACAGGGAAGGGCGAGCAGTACTTC
TRBJ1-2	.	15	.	TRBV5-4	CASSSLRSVGGGYTF	TGTGCCAGCAGCTCGCTCCGTTCAGTTGGAGGTGGCTACACCTTC
TRBJ1-1	.	13	.	TRBV5-1	CASSFSLNTEAFF	TGCGCCAGCAGCTTTAGCCTGAACACTGAAGCTTTCTTT
TRBJ1-1	TRBD1	14	.	TRBV7-9	CASSATGMWTEAFF	TGTGCCAGCAGCGCGACAGGGATGTGGACTGAAGCTTTCTTT
TRBJ2-7	.	13	.	TRBV15	CATKQGTRSEQYF	TGTGCCACCAAACAGGGAACTAGGTCCGAGCAGTACTTC
TRBJ1-2	.	14	.	TRBV5-1	CASSLAGQNYGYTF	TGCGCCAGCAGCTTGGCCGGACAGAACTATGGCTACACCTTC
TRBJ1-5	.	15	.	TRBV3-1/TRBV3-2	CASSSRQAPNQPQHF	TGTGCCAGCAGCTCTCGACAGGCCCCCAATCAGCCCCAGCATTTT
TRBJ2-5	TRBD1	16	.	TRBV5-1	CASSTGQGGTQETQYF	TGCGCCAGCAGCACAGGACAGGGGGGTACCCAAGAGACCCAGTACTTC
TRBJ2-7	TRBD1	12	.	TRBV10-3	CAMGQGANEQYF	TGTGCCATGGGACAGGGGGCTAACGAGCAGTACTTC
TRBJ1-5	.	12	.	TRBV28	CASRDGGRPQHF	TGTGCCAGCCGAGACGGGGGTCGACCCCAGCATTTT
TRBJ1-6	.	14	once	TRBV5-1	CASSLGQTNSPLHF	TGCGCCAGCAGCTTGGGACAGACTAATTCACCCCTCCACTTT
TRBJ2-5	TRBD2	16	.	TRBV9	CASSVGGSGSVETQYF	TGTGCCAGCAGCGTAGGGGGTAGCGGGAGTGTAGAGACCCAGTACTTC
TRBJ2-7	TRBD2	16	.	TRBV5-1	CASSSTIAGGAWEQYF	TGCGCCAGCAGCTCTACTATAGCGGGGGGTGCATGGGAGCAGTACTTC
TRBJ2-7	.	15	.	TRBV10-1	CASSDGAAGTYEQYF	TGCGCCAGCAGTGATGGGGCGGCAGGGACCTACGAGCAGTACTTC
TRBJ2-7	.	17	.	TRBV23-1	CASSQPTSLKDAYEQYF	TGCGCCAGCAGTCAACCTACTAGTCTTAAAGACGCCTACGAGCAGTACTTC
TRBJ1-3	.	15	.	TRBV7-2	CASSLDGVSGNTIYF	TGTGCCAGCAGCTTAGATGGAGTATCTGGAAACACCATATATTTT
TRBJ1-1	TRBD1	18	.	TRBV4-3	CASSQAGGQADMNTEAFF	TGCGCCAGCAGCCAAGCCGGTGGACAGGCGGACATGAACACTGAAGCTTTCTTT
TRBJ2-3	.	14	.	TRBV6-5	CASSPVSRFDTQYF	TGTGCCAGCAGCCCAGTATCGAGGTTCGATACGCAGTATTTT
TRBJ1-2	TRBD1	13	.	TRBV3-1/TRBV3-2	CASSQRDSYGYTF	TGTGCCAGCAGCCAGAGGGACAGCTATGGCTACACCTTC
TRBJ2-3	TRBD1	15	.	TRBV4-3	CASSQWTGSTDTQYF	TGCGCCAGCAGCCAATGGACAGGGAGCACAGATACGCAGTATTTT
TRBJ2-3	TRBD2	17	.	TRBV28	CASRRFSGRTNTDTQYF	TGTGCCAGCCGACGCTTTAGCGGGAGGACGAACACAGATACGCAGTATTTT
TRBJ2-7	TRBD2	16	once	TRBV23-1	CASGAWGREVSYEQYF	TGCGCCAGCGGGGCCTGGGGGCGGGAGGTCTCCTACGAGCAGTACTTC
TRBJ2-1	TRBD2	15	.	TRBV7-6	CASSLGLALYNEQFF	TGTGCCAGCAGCCTTGGACTAGCCCTTTACAATGAGCAGTTCTTC
TRBJ1-1	.	14	.	TRBV21-1	CASRGGDYNTEAFF	TGTGCCAGCAGGGGGGGGGACTACAACACTGAAGCTTTCTTT
TRBJ2-5	.	11	.	TRBV24-1	CATSEGGTQYF	TGTGCCACCAGTGAGGGGGGGACCCAGTACTTC
TRBJ1-4	.	15	.	TRBV4-1	CASSQTQGFGEKLFF	TGCGCCAGCAGCCAGACACAGGGTTTTGGTGAAAAACTGTTTTTT
TRBJ2-5	TRBD2	14	.	TRBV6-5	CASSYSQGGETQYF	TGTGCCAGCAGTTACTCTCAGGGAGGGGAGACCCAGTACTTC
TRBJ1-3	.	19	.	TRBV1	CTSSQDAPRVSLLGNTIYF	TGCACCAGCAGCCAAGATGCCCCCAGGGTGTCCTTGTTAGGAAACACCATATATTTT
TRBJ1-2	TRBD1	14	.	TRBV4-2	CASSQNRGLGGYTF	TGTGCCAGCAGCCAAAACAGGGGGCTTGGTGGCTACACCTTC
TRBJ2-1	TRBD2	15	few	TRBV30	CAWSPLAGPHNEQFF	TGTGCCTGGAGTCCTCTAGCGGGTCCACACAATGAGCAGTTCTTC
TRBJ1-5	TRBD1	15	.	TRBV2	CASREDRLNNQPQHF	TGTGCCAGCAGAGAGGACAGGCTCAACAATCAGCCCCAGCATTTT
TRBJ1-3	.	13	once	TRBV30	CAWSVQAGNTIYF	TGTGCCTGGAGTGTACAGGCTGGAAACACCATATATTTT
TRBJ2-3	.	14	.	TRBV7-6	CASSCGEGTDTQYF	TGTGCCAGCAGCTGCGGGGAGGGCACAGATACGCAGTATTTT
TRBJ2-3	.	16	.	TRBV5-8	CASSSQDWRSTDTQYF	TGTGCCAGCAGCTCGCAGGACTGGAGATCCACAGATACGCAGTATTTT
TRBJ1-6	.	16	.	TRBV13	CASSLPEAGGDSPLHF	TGTGCCAGCAGCCTCCCGGAGGCGGGAGGAGATTCACCCCTCCACTTT
TRBJ1-1	.	14	.	TRBV9	CASSVVGGNTEAFF	TGTGCCAGCAGCGTAGTTGGAGGGAACACTGAAGCTTTCTTT
TRBJ1-6	TRBD1	13	.	TRBV3-1/TRBV3-2	CASSHGQESPLHF	TGTGCCAGCAGCCATGGACAGGAGTCACCCCTCCACTTT
TRBJ2-1	TRBD2	16	.	TRBV3-1/TRBV3-2	CASRQAGAIRNNEQFF	TGTGCCAGCAGACAAGCGGGAGCCATCCGAAACAATGAGCAGTTCTTC
TRBJ1-2	.	14	once	TRBV28	CASSPSGTQYGYTF	TGTGCCAGCAGTCCATCCGGGACTCAGTATGGCTACACCTTC
TRBJ2-5	TRBD2	17	.	TRBV11-2	CASSLVGTSGSRKTQYF	TGTGCCAGCAGCTTAGTCGGCACTAGCGGGAGTCGGAAGACCCAGTACTTC
TRBJ1-5	.	15	.	TRBV5-1	CASSLDSYSNQPQHF	TGCGCCAGCAGCTTGGACAGCTATAGCAATCAGCCCCAGCATTTT
TRBJ2-1	.	11	once	TRBV11-2	CASSRINEQFF	TGTGCCAGCAGCCGTATCAATGAGCAGTTCTTC
TRBJ2-7	TRBD2	16	.	TRBV29-1	CSVSGTSGRGNYEQYF	TGCAGCGTGTCCGGGACTAGCGGGAGGGGGAACTACGAGCAGTACTTC
TRBJ1-6	.	16	once	TRBV6-1	CASSGPTRFYNSPLHF	TGTGCCAGCAGTGGACCGACGAGGTTCTATAATTCACCCCTCCACTTT
TRBJ2-1	TRBD2	15	.	TRBV6-5	CASIQGLAADREQFF	TGTGCCAGCATACAGGGACTAGCGGCGGATCGTGAGCAGTTCTTC
TRBJ1-1	TRBD1	12	.	TRBV7-9	CASSRGLTEAFF	TGTGCCAGCAGTAGGGGGCTCACTGAAGCTTTCTTT
TRBJ2-7	TRBD1	14	.	TRBV5-1	CASSAGTGAYEQYF	TGCGCCAGCAGCGCCGGGACAGGGGCCTACGAGCAGTACTTC
TRBJ2-1	TRBD2	15	once	TRBV5-1	CASSITSGRSNEQFF	TGCGCCAGCAGCATCACGAGCGGGAGGAGCAATGAGCAGTTCTTC
TRBJ1-2	TRBD1	13	.	TRBV2	CATNVQGSHGYTF	TGTGCCACCAATGTACAGGGGTCGCATGGCTACACCTTC